The clone carrying this TCR beta chain was seen once. Produced via immunoSEQ multiplex PCR; TCRdb's table is partial and in-frame only. The sample has over 100,000 clones, about 89% seen once. V lost 3 bases, J lost 5 bases, and 10 bases lay in between. CDR1 is LNHDA, CDR2 SQIVND, per germline (reference sequence). The CDR3 runs to 14 residues. The sample is drawn from a study of blood T cell repertoires in COVID-19. Study details: Collection of acute and convalescent COVID-19 samples took place in the United States, Italy and Spain.

This clonotype was sampled from a man aged 50-59 years with acute or convalescent COVID-19. The specimen was peripheral blood. The chain carries TRBV19 and TRBJ2-2, with TRBD2 as a possible D gene (6 bases). CDR3: CASSMEGRTGELFF. The CDR3 DNA reads as TGTGCCAGTAGTATGGAAGGGAGGACCGGGGAGCTGTTTTTT. The full variable domain, with the rest looked up from reference TRBV19 and TRBJ2-2, is DGGITQSPKYLFRKEGQNVTLSCEQNLNHDAMYWYRQDPGQGLRLIYYSQIVNDFQKGDIAEGYSVSREKKESFPLTVTSAQKNPTAFYLCASSMEGRTGELFFGEGSRLTVL.